The 10 T cell receptor beta chains presented below share a single source sample, sequenced in a study of blood T cell repertoires in COVID-19. Clones were sequenced by immunoSEQ multiplex PCR, and TCRdb holds only the in-frame ones, with some missing. The data contain just over 250,000 clones, approximately 89% of them singletons. Source material: peripheral blood. Receptors originate from a woman in her 70s with COVID-19, enrolled during active disease.

The chain has TRBV5-1 and TRBJ1-1, with 10 nucleotides matching TRBD1. V was clipped by 0 bases and J by 6 bases; unmatched bases: 8. The length of the CDR3 is 16 residues. From germline, CDR1 is SGHRS and CDR2 YFSETQ. CDR3 residues: CASSLGTGGSEAEAFF. The CDR3 region has the DNA TGCGCCAGCAGCTTGGGGACAGGGGGAAGTGAAGCTGAAGCTTTCTTT. The variable domain in full, with the rest retrieved from reference TRBV5-1 and TRBJ1-1, is KAGVTQTPRYLIKTRGQQVTLSCSPISGHRSVSWYQQTPGQGLQFLFEYFSETQRNKGNFPGRFSGRQFSNSRSEMNVSTLELGDSALYLCASSLGTGGSEAEAFFGQGTRLTVV.

This chain links TRBV29-1 with TRBJ1-2; D not resolved. Germline-derived CDR1 and CDR2 are SQVTM and ANQGSEA. The ends were cut back, 1 base at V and 7 bases at J, with 10 bases in the middle. The CDR3 runs to 12 residues. The DNA of the CDR3 is TGCAGCGTTGAAGTAGGAGCGGCTGGCTACACCTTC. Amino acid sequence: CSVEVGAAGYTF.

This clone was seen at least ten times. The chain links TRBV6-5 to TRBJ2-2; a weak D match, TRBD2 (5 bases). From germline, CDR1 is MNHEY and CDR2 SVGAGI. Trimming left V 6 bases short and J 6 bases short, with 11 bases between. This CDR3 spans 13 amino acids. This CDR3 is CASSLGESGELFF. The CDR3 DNA reads as TGTGCCAGCAGCCTTGGGGAGTCCGGGGAGCTGTTTTTT.

The chain combines TRBV6-1 with TRBJ1-1; unclear D gene. Trimming removed 2 bases from V and 8 bases from J, with 6 bases in between. Germline V gene data show CDR1 as MNHNS and CDR2 as SASEGT. The CDR3 is made up of 11 amino acids. Here the CDR3 reads CASSERLEAFF. The CDR3 bases are TGTGCCAGCAGTGAAAGACTAGAAGCTTTCTTT.

The V call is TRBV19, the J call TRBJ1-1; D is uncertain. Germline-derived CDR1 and CDR2 are LNHDA and SQIVND (reference sequence). V shed 3 bases and J shed 1 base, with 18 bases lying between them. This CDR3 is built from 17 residues. In DNA, the CDR3 is TGTGCCAGTAGTATCCGAGGGCGGCGGTTTGAGAACACTGAAGCTTTCTTT. Encoded protein: CASSIRGRRFENTEAFF.

The chain carries TRBV5-1 and TRBJ2-1; TRBD1 matches at 8 bases. Looked up from germline, CDR1 is SGHRS and CDR2 is YFSETQ. CDR3 length equals 15 residues. Losses at the gene ends were 3 bases for V and 4 bases for J; bases not matched to a gene: 6. The CDR3 nucleotides read TGCGCCAGCAGCTCCGGGACAGGATTTTACAATGAGCAGTTCTTC. Translated: CASSSGTGFYNEQFF.

The chain recombines TRBV3-1 (or the pseudogene TRBV3-2) with TRBJ2-1; D gene uncertain. Germline CDR1 is LGHDT and CDR2 is YNNKEL (reference sequence). Deletions cut 0 bases from V and 4 bases from J, with 10 bases between. CDR3 length equals 15 residues. In DNA form, the CDR3 reads TGTGCCAGCAGCCAAGATTCCCGAACTTACAATGAGCAGTTCTTC. Residues: CASSQDSRTYNEQFF.

This clone has only a few counts. The chain links TRBV28 to TRBJ2-2; weak D call: TRBD1 (8 bases). The CDR3 is 15 residues long. Germline CDR1 MDHEN, CDR2 SYDVKM. Deletions cut 6 bases from V and 6 bases from J, with 17 bases between. CDR3 nucleotide sequence: TGTGCCAGCAGGGGGGAGGGACAGGACGCCGGGGAGCTGTTTTTT. Translated: CASRGEGQDAGELFF.

V usage is TRBV27 and J usage is TRBJ1-6, with unresolved D. Looked up from germline, CDR1 is MNHEY and CDR2 is SMNVEV (reference sequence). The V gene lost 3 bases and the J gene lost 7 bases, with 13 bases spanning the gap. This CDR3 comprises 15 residues. The DNA for the CDR3 is TGTGCCAGCAGTTTCTTGGGCAGCACCAATTCACCCCTCCACTTT. Amino acids: CASSFLGSTNSPLHF.

The J gene is TRBJ1-2, the V gene TRBV28, with 10 bases aligning to TRBD1. Germline CDR1 is MDHEN and CDR2 is SYDVKM. This CDR3 is 17 amino acids long. The J segment lost 8 bases and the V segment lost 4 bases, leaving 16 bases of the junction unmatched. CDR3 bases: TGTGCCAGCAGTTCCATTCTATCTTCCGACAGGGGGCAGGGCTACACCTTC. This translates into CASSSILSSDRGQGYTF.